A selection of T cell receptor beta chains follows, all from one sample in a study of early T cells in non-severe SARS-CoV-2 infection. TCRdb analysed the 5' RACE reads with MiXCR anew, one entry per CDR3 protein. The sample records tens of thousands of distinct CDR3 sequences, around an eighth being singletons. The specimen sequenced was whole blood. The receptors stem from an adult who was a healthcare worker with PCR-confirmed SARS-CoV-2 infection or an uninfected control (not recorded which). The CDR3 runs from the conserved cysteine through the conserved F or W. The D gene is left open where the match is weak.

V gene	D gene	CDR3 protein
TRBV12-3/TRBV12-4	TRBD1	CASTIGTDNTEAFF
TRBV7-9	TRBD1	CASSFGTGSPTDTQYF
TRBV4-1	TRBD2	CASSQDGLAYEQYF
TRBV28	-	CASSFGGGGEKLFF
TRBV28	-	CASSPHRVPGLQETQYF
TRBV7-9	TRBD1	CASSLEGRGPNYGYTF
TRBV18	-	CASSPPRSRSTEAFF
TRBV3-1	-	CASRVLGGTGELFF
TRBV29-1	-	CSVGGGQDTDTQYF
TRBV12-3/TRBV12-4	-	CASRPQGQISNQPQHF
TRBV7-2	TRBD1	CATSQTGTGAMKPQHF
TRBV2	-	CASNPGERSETQYF
TRBV30	-	CAWSESEGSSEAFF
TRBV9	TRBD2	CASSPVAGGGAKNIQYF
TRBV5-1	TRBD1	CASSSGTAMNTEAFF
TRBV10-3	-	CAISESEGRTEAFF
TRBV7-2	-	CASSSRQARDSPLHF
TRBV29-1	TRBD1	CSAQTGGAYKQYF
TRBV29-1	-	CSVDGGGYTF
TRBV24-1	-	CATSGKGSYEQYF
TRBV27	-	CASSPNGYLTGELFF
TRBV7-9	-	CASSRPGANYEQYF
TRBV6-5	-	CASGPSGNTIYF
TRBV12-3/TRBV12-4	TRBD1	CASTGGGAAGNTIYF
TRBV5-1	TRBD1	CASVPPGQQHQPQHF
TRBV5-1	-	CASQGLLIDNEQFF
TRBV3-2	-	CASSLPGRKNTEAFF
TRBV14	-	CASSQVQFSLSGANVLTF
TRBV6-1	TRBD1	CASSDADRGFQPQHF
TRBV21-1	-	CATPGQGRAGEKLFF
TRBV19	-	CASSYRSNQPQHF
TRBV6-1	-	CASSLWTSEQFF
TRBV7-3	-	CASSPPMGTYGYTF
TRBV20-1	TRBD1	CSAPDRAGANVLTF
TRBV20-1	-	CSARATGGGELFF
TRBV28	-	CASSLSLNIQYF
TRBV2	TRBD1	CASLLGQGKNIQYF
TRBV20-1	TRBD1	CSALDRASGANVLTF
TRBV18	-	CASSPWDLRGSPLHF
TRBV24-1	-	CATSELQATRDEQFF
TRBV29-1	-	CSVLRGFGNTIYF
TRBV29-1	-	CSFIGGQVEKLFF